The next 13 T cell receptor beta chains were all read from a single sample in a study of neurological immune-mediated disorders. TCRdb fed the 5' RACE reads into MiXCR, producing one record per CDR3 protein. Altogether about 45,000 distinct CDR3 sequences are present, under 25% being singletons, with the ten largest covering about 4.7%. Time point in this sample: technical triplicate 3. The sequenced sample was PBMCs. These receptor sequences come from a man aged 55 to 70 with HTLV-1-associated myelopathy (HAM/TSP).

At least ten counts were recorded for this clonotype. V is TRBV5-1 and J is TRBJ2-3, with D tentatively TRBD2 (6 bases). With 1 base removed from V and 1 base from J, the gap between germline ends came to 10 bases. This CDR3 is 15 amino acids long. The germline V gene has CDR1 SGHRS and CDR2 YFSETQ. The CDR3 protein is CASSLSSGGTDTQYF. The CDR3 DNA reads TGCGCCAGCAGCTTGAGTTCGGGAGGCACAGATACGCAGTATTTT.

This clonotype has ten or more counts. This rearrangement joins TRBV6-5 to TRBJ2-5; D is uncertain. From germline, CDR1 is MNHEY and CDR2 SVGAGI. CDR3 length: 12 residues. V shed 8 bases and J shed 3 bases, with 10 bases lying between them. CDR3 nucleotides: TGTGCCAGCGGCCCCGAGGAAGAGACCCAGTACTTC. Translating it yields CASGPEEETQYF.

Worth noting for this clonotype: Given a much more abundant clone one base away, this may be a read error. The J gene is TRBJ2-7, the V gene TRBV28; 7 positions match TRBD2. This CDR3 contains 14 residues. Germline V gene sequence: CDR1 MDHEN, CDR2 SYDVKM. CDR3 protein: CVSTRGRVGYEQYF. The CDR3, as DNA: TGTGTCAGCACCCGGGGGAGGGTTGGGTACGAGCAGTACTTC.

The chain employs TRBV5-1 and TRBJ2-5; D uncertain. V lost 0 bases to trimming and J lost 10 bases, with 10 bases between them. CDR3 length equals 12 residues. The germline gives CDR1 SGHRS, CDR2 YFSETQ. The CDR3 DNA sequence: TGCGCCAGCAGCTTGGGGGTCGAAAACCAGTACTTC. As protein: CASSLGVENQYF.

The table lists this clonotype with many counts. V and J are TRBV4-1 and TRBJ2-3, with D uncertain. This CDR3 is 13 amino acids long. Germline CDR1 MGHRA, CDR2 YSYEKL. With 2 bases removed from V and 2 bases from J, the gap between germline ends came to 5 bases. The CDR3 DNA is TGCGCCAGCAGCCAACAGACCACAGATACGCAGTATTTT. It translates to CASSQQTTDTQYF.

This chain connects TRBV4-1 to TRBJ2-7; D is perhaps TRBD2 (5 bases). Trimming took 5 bases from V and 0 from J, leaving 11 bases between them. The V gene's germline CDR1 is MGHRA and CDR2 YSYEKL. The CDR3 is 14 amino acids. CDR3 in DNA: TGCGCCAGCAGCGTCGGACTCCTCTCCTACGAGCAGTACTTC. Translating it yields CASSVGLLSYEQYF.

This clonotype was seen many times. The rearrangement links TRBV5-1 to TRBJ2-1; D may match TRBD1 or TRBD2 (5 bases each). Germline V gene sequence: CDR1 SGHRS, CDR2 YFSETQ. Trimming stripped 0 bases from V and 2 bases from J, with 9 bases between. This CDR3 spans 15 amino acids. The CDR3 region is CASSLDGTTYNEQFF. Written as DNA, the CDR3 is TGCGCCAGCAGCTTGGATGGGACCACCTACAATGAGCAGTTCTTC.

This clonotype was observed a single time. The chain links TRBV20-1 to TRBJ1-1; D is undetermined. In germline, CDR1 is DFQATT, CDR2 SNEGSKA (reference sequence). The CDR3 has 13 residues. The V gene lost 3 bases and the J gene lost 5 bases, with 13 bases spanning the gap. The CDR3 reads CSASERRRTEAFF. In DNA, the CDR3 is TGCAGTGCTAGCGAGAGAAGGAGAACTGAAGCTTTCTTT.

This clonotype has at least ten counts. The chain uses TRBV10-1 and TRBJ2-5; TRBD1 might be the D (6 bases). The CDR3 consists of 13 residues. CDR1 is WNHNN and CDR2 is SYGVQD in the germline V gene (reference sequence). V lost 10 bases, J lost 4 bases, and 16 bases lay in between. CDR3 residues: CATQQQGSETQYF. The DNA for the CDR3 is TGCGCCACCCAGCAACAGGGCTCAGAGACCCAGTACTTC.

The sample holds a few counts of this clonotype. The genes are TRBV27 and TRBJ2-1, with TRBD1 matching 8 bases. The CDR3 has 17 amino acids. The V gene's germline CDR1 is MNHEY and CDR2 SMNVEV (reference sequence). Germline trimming cut 5 bases from V and 2 bases from J; bases unmatched to any gene: 11. The CDR3 DNA is TGTGCCAGCAGTGCGTATGGTGGACAGGGTACCTACAATGAGCAGTTCTTC. This translates into CASSAYGGQGTYNEQFF.

This clonotype was found many times. A much more abundant neighbour one base away suggests this may be a read error. The J gene is TRBJ1-6, the V gene TRBV9, with D maybe TRBD1 (5 bases). Trimming shortened V by 0 bases and J by 8 bases, and 6 bases separated the two germline ends. Germline V gene sequence: CDR1 SGDLS, CDR2 YYNGEE. CDR3 length equals 13 residues. The CDR3 bases are TGTGCCAGCAGCGTAGCGGGGGATTCACCCCTCCACTTT. Its translation: CASSVAGDSPLHF.

As concerns this clonotype: Compared with germline, one end of the junction differs, possibly owing to a read error. The V call is TRBV11-2, the J call TRBJ2-1; D ambiguous. This CDR3 is built from 14 residues. Germline assignment: CDR1 SGHAT and CDR2 FQNNGV. DNA of the CDR3: TGTGCCAGCAGCTACCCGACATCTCCCAATGAGCAGTTATTC. Its protein is CASSYPTSPNEQLF.

This clonotype was observed many times. This sequence joins TRBV5-1 and TRBJ2-7; 9 bases align to TRBD2. The ends lost 4 bases at V and 1 base at J; junction bases unmatched: 9. Germline lookup yields CDR1 SGHRS and CDR2 YFSETQ. This CDR3 is 16 amino acids long. In DNA, the CDR3 is TGCGCCAGCAGCCCCGTCGAGCTAGCGGGATCCTACGAGCAGTACTTC. Its translation is CASSPVELAGSYEQYF.